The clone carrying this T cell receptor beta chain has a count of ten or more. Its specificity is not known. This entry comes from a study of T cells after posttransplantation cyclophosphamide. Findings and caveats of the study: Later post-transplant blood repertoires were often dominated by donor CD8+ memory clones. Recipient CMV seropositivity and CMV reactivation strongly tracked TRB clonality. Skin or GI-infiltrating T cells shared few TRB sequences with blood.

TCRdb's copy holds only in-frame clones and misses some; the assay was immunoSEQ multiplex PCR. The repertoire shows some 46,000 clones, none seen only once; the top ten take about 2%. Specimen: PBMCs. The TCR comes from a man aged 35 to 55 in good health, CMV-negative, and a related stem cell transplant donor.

CDR3 protein: CASSIVGRGLRMNTEAFF. The CDR3 nucleotides read TGTGCCAGTAGTATAGTCGGCAGGGGTTTAAGAATGAACACTGAAGCTTTCTTT. The V and J genes are TRBV19 and TRBJ1-1; D possibly corresponds to TRBD1 (6 bases). V lost 1 base, J lost 0 bases, and 18 bases lay in between. CDR3 length equals 18 residues. Germline V gives CDR1 LNHDA, CDR2 SQIVND (reference sequence).